This TCR beta chain comes out of a study of cytomegalovirus exposure and HLA in healthy donors. Findings and caveats of the study: In a later analysis, at a false discovery rate of 0.05, 16,951 TCR beta sequences were associated with HLA alleles. An assumption of roughly uniform sequencing depth across donors underlay the presence/absence analyses. The dataset shows that most TCR sequences were rare, while some public TCRs occurred in many donors. TCR beta chain V- and J-gene trimming was linked, in a later analysis, to a missense variant in DCLRE1C.

From germline, CDR1 is LNHNV and CDR2 YYDKDF (reference sequence). Trimming removed 0 bases from V and 6 bases from J; junction bases left unmatched: 6. CDR3 length: 15 amino acids. Notes on this clone: Its antigen is currently unknown.

The PCR ran on 60 Vbeta and 13 Jbeta primers. Libraries were prepared by immunoSEQ multiplex PCR; TCRdb keeps only in-frame clonotypes and omits some of them. The data contain more than 100,000 clones, 80% to 85% of them singletons. The receptor was derived from a man aged 25-45 years in good health and CMV-seronegative. The V call is TRBV15, the J call TRBJ2-5, with 8 bases identical to TRBD2. The sequenced sample consisted of PBMCs. CDR3 sequence (DNA): TGTGCCACCAGCAGAGATGGTGTAGCGGGGAAGACCCAGTACTTC. This translates into CATSRDGVAGKTQYF. The complete variable domain, with remaining parts taken from reference TRBV15 and TRBJ2-5, reads DAMVIQNPRYQVTQFGKPVTLSCSQTLNHNVMYWYQQKSSQAPKLLFHYYDKDFNNEADTPDNFQSRRPNTSFCFLDIRSPGLGDTAMYLCATSRDGVAGKTQYFGPGTRLLVL.